This T cell receptor (beta chain) was sequenced for a study of cytotoxic CD8 clonotypes in ibrutinib-treated CLL. With regard to this clone: Its specificity is unknown.

Study observations and caveats: Baseline clonality, higher than in age-matched healthy donors, tracked circulating CD8+ T-cell counts. Whereas clonality rose at ibrutinib response, it declined toward baseline at progression.

Genomic DNA for TCR beta libraries, around 2 micrograms, came from cryopreserved PBMCs. Profiling relied on immunoSEQ multiplex PCR, and the TCRdb table lists in-frame clones only, not all of them. In the table there are nearly 85,000 clones, roughly 77% of which are singletons. V lost 4 bases to trimming and J lost 5 bases, with 20 bases between them. This CDR3 is built from 16 residues. The germline CDR1 and CDR2 sequences are MDHEN and SYDVKM. The chain links TRBV28 to TRBJ2-5, with a possible D match to TRBD2 (7 bases). The sample here was PBMCs, taken after 12 months of ibrutinib treatment. The clonotype originates from a human donor with chronic lymphocytic leukemia. The CDR3 protein is CASSSPSRGRAETQYF. Written as DNA, the CDR3 is TGTGCCAGCAGTTCCCCGTCGCGGGGGCGGGCCGAGACCCAGTACTTC.